This section outlines one TCR beta chain sequence together with its context. The antigen is undetermined. The sample originates from a study of cytomegalovirus exposure and HLA in healthy donors. General study points: Among TCR beta chains, those listed as cytomegalovirus-associated numbered over 150.

Here immunoSEQ multiplex PCR was the method, and the copy in TCRdb shows in-frame clones only, minus some. The table includes tens of thousands of clones, about 87% detected once. Among the 110 or so subjects of the validation cohort, separate from the 666-subject first cohort, were the donors. The germline CDR1 and CDR2 sequences are SQVTM and ANQGSEA. With 0 bases clipped from V and 7 bases from J, the junction kept 14 bases outside the gene matches. This CDR3 comprises 16 residues. This TCR was recovered from a woman aged 18 to 35 in good health and CMV-seropositive. The chain links TRBV29-1 to TRBJ2-7; TRBD2 aligns across 8 bases. The sample consisted of PBMCs. In DNA form, the CDR3 reads TGCAGCGTTGAAGAGGGGCGTAGCGGGAAGTTTGTTGAGCAGTACTTC. Protein sequence: CSVEEGRSGKFVEQYF.